This TCR beta chain emerged from a study of blood T cell repertoires in COVID-19. The table came from immunoSEQ multiplex PCR; TCRdb's copy has only in-frame clones and leaves some out. Of roughly 250,000 clones in the sample, about 80% are singletons; the top ten hold about a sixth. The V end lost 6 bases, the J end lost 4 bases, and 21 bases lay between the germline ends. Germline CDR1 reads MNHEY; CDR2 reads SVGEGT. The CDR3 loop spans 16 amino acids. The sample was peripheral blood. The sequence was collected from a person aged 70 to 80 with COVID-19, enrolled during active disease. The chain joins TRBV6-2 or TRBV6-3 to TRBJ1-2; possible D gene TRBD1, 6 bases. CDR3 DNA sequence: TGTGCCAGCAGCCGGGACACAAACCCCTTTGGCTATGGCTACACCTTC. Residues: CASSRDTNPFGYGYTF.